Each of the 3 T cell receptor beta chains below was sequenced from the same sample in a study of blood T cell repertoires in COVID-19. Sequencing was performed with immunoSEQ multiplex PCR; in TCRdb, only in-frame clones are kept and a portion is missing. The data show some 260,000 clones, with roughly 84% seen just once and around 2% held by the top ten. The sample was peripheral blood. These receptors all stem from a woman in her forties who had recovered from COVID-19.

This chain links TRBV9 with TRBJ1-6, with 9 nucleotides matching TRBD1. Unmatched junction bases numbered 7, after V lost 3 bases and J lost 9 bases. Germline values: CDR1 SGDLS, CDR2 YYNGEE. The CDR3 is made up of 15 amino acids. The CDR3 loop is CASSDPGQGTSPLHF. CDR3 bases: TGTGCCAGCAGCGACCCGGGACAGGGTACTTCACCCCTCCACTTT.

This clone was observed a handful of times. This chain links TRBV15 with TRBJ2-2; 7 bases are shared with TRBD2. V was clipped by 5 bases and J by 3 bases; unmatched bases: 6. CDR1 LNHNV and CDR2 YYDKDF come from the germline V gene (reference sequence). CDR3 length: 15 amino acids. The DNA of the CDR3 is TGTGCCACCAGCGGGCGGGAGAGCGACACCGGGGAGCTGTTTTTT. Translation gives CATSGRESDTGELFF. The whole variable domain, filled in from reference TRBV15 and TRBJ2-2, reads DAMVIQNPRYQVTQFGKPVTLSCSQTLNHNVMYWYQQKSSQAPKLLFHYYDKDFNNEADTPDNFQSRRPNTSFCFLDIRSPGLGDTAMYLCATSGRESDTGELFFGEGSRLTVL.

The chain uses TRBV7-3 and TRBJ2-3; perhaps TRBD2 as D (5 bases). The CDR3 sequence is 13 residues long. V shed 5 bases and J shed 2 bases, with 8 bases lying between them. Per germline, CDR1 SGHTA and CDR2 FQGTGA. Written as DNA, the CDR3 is TGTGCCAGCAGCCGCGGACTCACAGATACGCAGTATTTT. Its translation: CASSRGLTDTQYF.